This section outlines one T cell receptor beta chain sequence together with its context. Its antigen is unknown. The sample originates from a study of T cells expressing NK-cell markers. Study background: Out of eight donors sequenced, seven tested HCMV-seropositive and the remaining one seronegative. Study-wide results and limits: For four donors, these clonotypes were likewise the leading ones in the CD3+CD56-NKG2C+ fraction.

TCR beta cDNA was made by 5'RACE template switching with UMIs. TCRdb re-called the 5' RACE reads, yielding one record per CDR3 amino acid sequence without DNA. The table gives a few hundred thousand distinct CDR3 sequences; the top ten clones make up approximately 4% of it. The CDR3 has 15 amino acids. The V gene's germline CDR1 is SGDLS and CDR2 YYNGEE. V and J are TRBV9 and TRBJ2-3. Material: blood T cells: a sorted CD56 or NKG2C T cell subset, CD4+ or CD8+ T cells, or bulk PBMC T cells (not recorded which). The receptor was isolated from a man in his late teens or twenties in good health. CDR3 protein: CASSVTSPRGDTQYF.